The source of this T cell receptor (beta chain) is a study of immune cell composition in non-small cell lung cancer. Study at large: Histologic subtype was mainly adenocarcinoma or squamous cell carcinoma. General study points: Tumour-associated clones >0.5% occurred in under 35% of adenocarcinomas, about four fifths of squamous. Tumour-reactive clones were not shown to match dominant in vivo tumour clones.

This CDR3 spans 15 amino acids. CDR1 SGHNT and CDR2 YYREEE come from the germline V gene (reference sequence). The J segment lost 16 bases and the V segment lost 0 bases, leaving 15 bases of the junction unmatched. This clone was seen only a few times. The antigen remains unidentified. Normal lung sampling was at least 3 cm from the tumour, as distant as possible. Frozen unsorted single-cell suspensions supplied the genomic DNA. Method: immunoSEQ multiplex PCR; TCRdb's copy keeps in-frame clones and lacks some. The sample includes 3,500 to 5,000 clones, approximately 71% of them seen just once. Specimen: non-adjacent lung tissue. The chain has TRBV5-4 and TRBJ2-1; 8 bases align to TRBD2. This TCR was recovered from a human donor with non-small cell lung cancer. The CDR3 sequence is CASSLGPAGDRQRFF. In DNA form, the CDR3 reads TGTGCCAGCAGCTTGGGTCCAGCGGGGGACCGTCAAAGATTCTTC.